This T cell receptor beta chain was captured by sequencing in a study of identical twins. From the 5' RACE reads, TCRdb called clonotypes with MiXCR, one entry per CDR3 protein. The top ten clones hold roughly 5% of a sample with about 250,000 distinct CDR3 sequences, approximately 6.8% of them seen once. This clonotype was seen many times. Germline-derived CDR1 and CDR2 are SQVTM and ANQGSEA. There are 13 residues in the CDR3. Trimming pared 6 bases from V and 2 bases from J, leaving 11 bases between. The same data also contributed to another study, on yellow fever vaccine responses in identical twins.

This chain joins TRBV29-1 and TRBJ2-1, with D perhaps given as TRBD1 or TRBD2 (5 bases each). Material for sequencing was CD8+ T cells sorted from blood. This sequence originates from a woman younger than 30 in good health. The CDR3 DNA follows: TGCAGCGTGTTAGGGGAGACCTACAATGAGCAGTTCTTC. It encodes CSVLGETYNEQFF.